The 7 T cell receptor beta chains reported below all come from one sample, sequenced in a study of blood T cell repertoires in COVID-19. Generated by immunoSEQ multiplex PCR, the TCRdb table keeps only in-frame clones and is missing some. Of 140,000 or so clones detected, 85% to 90% appear once; the ten largest clones hold approximately 3%. Specimen: peripheral blood. Receptor source: a woman aged 60 to 75 with active COVID-19.

The V and J genes are TRBV28 and TRBJ2-3, with TRBD2 identical over 9 bases. Unmatched junction bases numbered 10, after V lost 8 bases and J lost 4 bases. The germline V gene has CDR1 MDHEN and CDR2 SYDVKM. The CDR3 length is 15 residues. In nucleotides, the CDR3 is TGTGCCAGCGTCCGGGTAGCGGGAGTGGCAGATACGCAGTATTTT. It codes for CASVRVAGVADTQYF.

V usage is TRBV28 and J usage is TRBJ1-5, with TRBD1 identical over 10 bases. CDR1 MDHEN and CDR2 SYDVKM come from the germline V gene. The J segment lost 7 bases and the V segment lost 6 bases, leaving 3 bases of the junction unmatched. There are 13 residues in the CDR3. CDR3 residues: CASRDRGGQPQHF. The CDR3 coding sequence is TGTGCCAGCAGGGACAGGGGGGGCCAGCCCCAGCATTTT.

V usage is TRBV10-3 and J usage is TRBJ2-3; tentatively, D is TRBD1 (5 bases). Germline assignment: CDR1 ENHRY and CDR2 SYGVKD. Trimming took 4 bases from V and 4 from J, leaving 6 bases between them. This CDR3 is 12 amino acids long. CDR3 nucleotide sequence: TGTGCCATCAGTGCGACAGCAGATACGCAGTATTTT. Translated: CAISATADTQYF.

The chain combines TRBV5-1 with TRBJ1-3; a weak D match, TRBD1 (5 bases). Germline-derived CDR1 and CDR2 are SGHRS and YFSETQ. The CDR3 is made up of 14 amino acids. V gave up 2 bases and J gave up 4 bases, with 10 bases separating them. CDR3 in DNA: TGCGCCAGCAGCTTTGGGGCTTCGGGAAACACCATATATTTT. Translating gives CASSFGASGNTIYF.

V is TRBV29-1 and J is TRBJ2-3; TRBD1 aligns across 7 bases. Germline V gene sequence: CDR1 SQVTM, CDR2 ANQGSEA. This CDR3 has 13 residues. With 7 bases clipped from V and 3 bases from J, the junction kept 7 bases outside the gene matches. The CDR3 sequence: CSAQTGMTDTQYF. The CDR3 DNA sequence: TGCAGCGCCCAGACAGGGATGACAGATACGCAGTATTTT.

The rearrangement joins TRBV27 to TRBJ1-6; 8 nucleotides line up with TRBD1. This CDR3 region has 13 residues. With V trimmed by 8 bases and J by 9 bases, 6 bases remained unmatched. The germline V gene encodes CDR1 MNHEY and CDR2 SMNVEV (reference sequence). The CDR3 nucleotides are TGTGCCAGCGCGGACAGGGTTGGTTCACCCCTCCACTTT. Translation: CASADRVGSPLHF.

As for this clone: This sample includes further DNA sequences coding for the same CDR3. J is TRBJ2-7 and V is TRBV18; no firm D call. The CDR3 consists of 13 residues. V was shortened by 0 bases and J by 3 bases, with 6 bases between the two germline ends. Germline CDR1 reads KGHSH; CDR2 reads LQKENI. The DNA for the CDR3 is TGTGCCAGCTCACCACCCGGTGGCTACGAGCAGTACTTC. Translating it yields CASSPPGGYEQYF.